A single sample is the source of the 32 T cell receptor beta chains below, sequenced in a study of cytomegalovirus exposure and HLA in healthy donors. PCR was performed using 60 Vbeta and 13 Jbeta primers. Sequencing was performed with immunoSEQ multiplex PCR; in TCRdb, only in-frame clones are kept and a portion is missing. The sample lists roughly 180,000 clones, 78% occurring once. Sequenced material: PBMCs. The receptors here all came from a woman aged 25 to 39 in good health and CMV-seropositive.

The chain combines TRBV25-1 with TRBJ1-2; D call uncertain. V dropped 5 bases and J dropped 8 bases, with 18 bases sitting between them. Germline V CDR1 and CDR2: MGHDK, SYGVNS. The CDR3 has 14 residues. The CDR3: CASSIGALRQGYTF. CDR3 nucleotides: TGTGCCAGCAGTATAGGTGCCCTCAGGCAGGGCTACACCTTC.

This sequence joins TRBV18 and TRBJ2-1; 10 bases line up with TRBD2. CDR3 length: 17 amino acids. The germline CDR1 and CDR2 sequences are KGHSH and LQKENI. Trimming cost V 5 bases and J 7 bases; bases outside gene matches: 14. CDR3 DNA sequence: TGTGCCAGCTCAGGAAACCCGGGAGCGGGGGGGAGAAATGAGCAGTTCTTC. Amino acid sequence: CASSGNPGAGGRNEQFF.

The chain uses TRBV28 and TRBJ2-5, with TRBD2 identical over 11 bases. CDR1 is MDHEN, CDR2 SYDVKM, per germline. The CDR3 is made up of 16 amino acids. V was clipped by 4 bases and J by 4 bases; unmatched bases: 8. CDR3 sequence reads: CASSSPVGLAGETQYF. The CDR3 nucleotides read TGTGCCAGCAGTTCACCCGTCGGACTAGCGGGAGAGACCCAGTACTTC.

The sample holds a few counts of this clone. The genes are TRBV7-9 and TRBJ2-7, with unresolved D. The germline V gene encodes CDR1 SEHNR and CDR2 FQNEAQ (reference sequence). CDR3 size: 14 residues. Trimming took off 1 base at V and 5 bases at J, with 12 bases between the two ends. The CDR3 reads CASSLGLPAHEQYF. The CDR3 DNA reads TGTGCCAGCAGCTTAGGACTTCCCGCACACGAGCAGTACTTC.

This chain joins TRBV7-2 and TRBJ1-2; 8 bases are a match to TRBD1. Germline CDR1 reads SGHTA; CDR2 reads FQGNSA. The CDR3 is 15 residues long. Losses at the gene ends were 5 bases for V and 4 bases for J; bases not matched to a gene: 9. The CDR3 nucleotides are TGTGCCAGCAGCCTGGACAGGGATGGGTTCTATGGCTACACCTTC. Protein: CASSLDRDGFYGYTF.

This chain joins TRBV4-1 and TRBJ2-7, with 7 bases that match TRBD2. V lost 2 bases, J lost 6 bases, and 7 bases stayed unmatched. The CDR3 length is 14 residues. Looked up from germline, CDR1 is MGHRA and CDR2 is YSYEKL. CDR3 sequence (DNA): TGCGCCAGCAGCCAAAGCGCGGGAGTAAGCGAGCAGTACTTC. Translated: CASSQSAGVSEQYF.

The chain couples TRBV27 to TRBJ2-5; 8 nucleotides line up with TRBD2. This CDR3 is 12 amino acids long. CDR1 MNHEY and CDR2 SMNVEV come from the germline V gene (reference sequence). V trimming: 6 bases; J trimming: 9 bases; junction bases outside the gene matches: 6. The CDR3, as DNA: TGTGCCAGCAGCTTACCGGGGGGGGCCCAGTACTTC. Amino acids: CASSLPGGAQYF.

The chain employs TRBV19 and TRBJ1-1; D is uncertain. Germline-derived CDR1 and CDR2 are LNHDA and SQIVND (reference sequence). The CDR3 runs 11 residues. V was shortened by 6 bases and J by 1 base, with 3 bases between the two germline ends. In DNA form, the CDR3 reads TGTGCCAGTAGGGCGAACACTGAAGCTTTCTTT. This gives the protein CASRANTEAFF.

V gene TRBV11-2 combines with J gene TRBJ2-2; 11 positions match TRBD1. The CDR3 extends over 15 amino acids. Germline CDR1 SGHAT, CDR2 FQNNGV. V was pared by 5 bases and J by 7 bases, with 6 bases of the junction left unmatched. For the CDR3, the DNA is TGTGCCAGCAGCCCGGGACAGGGGGGATTCGGGGAGCTGTTTTTT. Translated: CASSPGQGGFGELFF.

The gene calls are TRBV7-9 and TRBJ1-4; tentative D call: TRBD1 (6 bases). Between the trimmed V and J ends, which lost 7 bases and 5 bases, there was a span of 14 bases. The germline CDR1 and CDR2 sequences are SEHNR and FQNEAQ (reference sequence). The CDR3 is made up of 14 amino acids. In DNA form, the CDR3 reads TGTGCCAGCAACCTACAGGGAGACAATGAAAAACTGTTTTTT. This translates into CASNLQGDNEKLFF.

The CDR3 sequence is CASSFSGQGASYEQYF. In nucleotides, the CDR3 is TGTGCCAGCAGCTTTTCGGGACAGGGGGCCTCCTACGAGCAGTACTTC. The chain joins TRBV7-8 to TRBJ2-7; TRBD1 agrees at 12 bases. This CDR3 has 16 amino acids. Germline V lookup: CDR1 SGHVS, CDR2 FQNEAQ. The ends lost 3 bases at V and 0 bases at J; junction bases unmatched: 3.

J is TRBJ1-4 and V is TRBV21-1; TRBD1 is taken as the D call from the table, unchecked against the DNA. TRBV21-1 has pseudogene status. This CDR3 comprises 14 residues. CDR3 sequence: CAGQKDRAREKLFF. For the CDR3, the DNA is TGTGCCGGACAGAAGGACAGGGCGAGGGAAAAACTGTTTTTT.

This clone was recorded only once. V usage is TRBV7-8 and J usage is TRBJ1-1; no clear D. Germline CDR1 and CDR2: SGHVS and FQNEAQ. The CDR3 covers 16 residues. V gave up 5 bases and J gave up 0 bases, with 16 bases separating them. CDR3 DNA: TGTGCCAGCAGCCCGCGGGAGGGAACCTTGAACACTGAAGCTTTCTTT. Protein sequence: CASSPREGTLNTEAFF.

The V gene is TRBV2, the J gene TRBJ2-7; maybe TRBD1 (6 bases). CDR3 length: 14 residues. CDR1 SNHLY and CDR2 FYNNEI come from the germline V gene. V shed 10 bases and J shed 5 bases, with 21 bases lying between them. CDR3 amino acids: CATQKEQGTDEQYF. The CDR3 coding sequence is TGTGCCACCCAGAAAGAACAGGGAACGGACGAGCAGTACTTC.

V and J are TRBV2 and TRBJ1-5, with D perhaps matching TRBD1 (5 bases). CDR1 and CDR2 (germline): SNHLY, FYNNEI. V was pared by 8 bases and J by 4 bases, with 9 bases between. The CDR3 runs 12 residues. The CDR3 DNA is TGTGCCAGCGGGGGGGGGAATCAGCCCCAGCATTTT. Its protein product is CASGGGNQPQHF.

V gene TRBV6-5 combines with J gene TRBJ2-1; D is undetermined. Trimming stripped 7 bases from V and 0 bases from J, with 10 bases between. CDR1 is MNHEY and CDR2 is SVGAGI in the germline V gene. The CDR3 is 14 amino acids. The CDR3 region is CASTSDNSYNEQFF. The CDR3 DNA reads TGTGCCAGCACCTCTGACAACTCCTACAATGAGCAGTTCTTC.

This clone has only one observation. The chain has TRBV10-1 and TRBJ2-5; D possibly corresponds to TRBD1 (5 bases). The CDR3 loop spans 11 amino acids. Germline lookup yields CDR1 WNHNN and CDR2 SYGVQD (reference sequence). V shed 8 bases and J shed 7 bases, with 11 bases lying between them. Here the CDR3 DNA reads TGCGCCAGCGGGGAAAGGGGGACCCAGTACTTC. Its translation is CASGERGTQYF.

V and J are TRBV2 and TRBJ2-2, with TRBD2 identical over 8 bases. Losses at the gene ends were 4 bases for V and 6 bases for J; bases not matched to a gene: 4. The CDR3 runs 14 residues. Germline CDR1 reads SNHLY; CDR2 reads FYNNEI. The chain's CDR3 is CASSVRTSPGELFF. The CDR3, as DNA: TGTGCCAGCAGTGTGAGGACTAGCCCCGGGGAGCTGTTTTTT.

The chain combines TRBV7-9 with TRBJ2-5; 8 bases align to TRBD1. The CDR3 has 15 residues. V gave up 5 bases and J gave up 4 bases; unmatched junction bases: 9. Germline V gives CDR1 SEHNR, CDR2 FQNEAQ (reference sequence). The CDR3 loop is CASSQGQGLVETQYF. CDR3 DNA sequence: TGTGCCAGCAGCCAAGGACAGGGATTGGTAGAGACCCAGTACTTC.

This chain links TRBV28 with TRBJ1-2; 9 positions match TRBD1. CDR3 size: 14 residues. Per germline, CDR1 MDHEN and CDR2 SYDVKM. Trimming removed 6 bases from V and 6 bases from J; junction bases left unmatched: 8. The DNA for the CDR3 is TGTGCCAGCAGGCGGACAGGGGCTGGGGATGGCTACACCTTC. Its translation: CASRRTGAGDGYTF.

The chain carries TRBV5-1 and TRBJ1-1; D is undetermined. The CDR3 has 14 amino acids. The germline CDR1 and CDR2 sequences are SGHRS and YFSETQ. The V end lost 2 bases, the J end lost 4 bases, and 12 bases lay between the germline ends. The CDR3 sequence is CASSFGAEGTEAFF. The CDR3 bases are TGCGCCAGCAGCTTCGGAGCCGAGGGCACTGAAGCTTTCTTT.

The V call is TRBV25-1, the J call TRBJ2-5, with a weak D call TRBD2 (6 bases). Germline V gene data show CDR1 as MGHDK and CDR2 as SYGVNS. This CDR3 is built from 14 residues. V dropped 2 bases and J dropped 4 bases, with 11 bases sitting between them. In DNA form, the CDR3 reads TGTGCCAGCAGTGAACCGACTAGTCCAGAGACCCAGTACTTC. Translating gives CASSEPTSPETQYF.

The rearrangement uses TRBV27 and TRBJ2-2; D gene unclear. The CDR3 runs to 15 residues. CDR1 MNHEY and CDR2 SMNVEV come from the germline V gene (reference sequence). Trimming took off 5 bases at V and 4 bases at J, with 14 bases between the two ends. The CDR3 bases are TGTGCCAGCAGTCGAGACTTGGCCGGCACCGGGGAGCTGTTTTTT. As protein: CASSRDLAGTGELFF.

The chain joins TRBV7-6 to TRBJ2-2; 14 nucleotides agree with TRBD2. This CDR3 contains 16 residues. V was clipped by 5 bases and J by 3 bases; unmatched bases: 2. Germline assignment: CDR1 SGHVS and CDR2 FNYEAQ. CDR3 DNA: TGTGCCAGCAGCGTGACTAGCGGGGGGGACACCGGGGAGCTGTTTTTT. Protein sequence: CASSVTSGGDTGELFF.

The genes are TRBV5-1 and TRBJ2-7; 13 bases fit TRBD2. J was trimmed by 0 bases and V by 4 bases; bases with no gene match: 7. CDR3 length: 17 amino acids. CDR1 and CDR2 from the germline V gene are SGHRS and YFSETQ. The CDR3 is CASSLGLAGVFSYEQYF. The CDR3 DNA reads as TGCGCCAGCAGCCTCGGACTAGCGGGGGTCTTCTCCTACGAGCAGTACTTC.

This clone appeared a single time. The CDR3 loop is CASSWQGGTNEKLFF. In nucleotides, the CDR3 is TGCGCCAGCAGCTGGCAGGGCGGCACTAATGAAAAACTGTTTTTT. This sequence joins TRBV5-1 and TRBJ1-4; tentatively, D is TRBD1 (5 bases). The germline V and J ends were trimmed by 3 bases and 2 bases, with 11 bases remaining between them. CDR3 size: 15 residues. The V gene's germline CDR1 is SGHRS and CDR2 YFSETQ.

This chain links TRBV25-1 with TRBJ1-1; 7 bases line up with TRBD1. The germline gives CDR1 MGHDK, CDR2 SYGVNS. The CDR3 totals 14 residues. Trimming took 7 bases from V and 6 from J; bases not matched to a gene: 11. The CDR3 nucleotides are TGTGCCAGCACTACGACAGGGATTGTCGCTGAAGCTTTCTTT. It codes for CASTTTGIVAEAFF. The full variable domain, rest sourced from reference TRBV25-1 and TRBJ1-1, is EADIYQTPRYLVIGTGKKITLECSQTMGHDKMYWYQQDPGMELHLIHYSYGVNSTEKGDLSSESTVSRIRTEHFPLTLESARPSHTSQYLCASTTTGIVAEAFFGQGTRLTVV.

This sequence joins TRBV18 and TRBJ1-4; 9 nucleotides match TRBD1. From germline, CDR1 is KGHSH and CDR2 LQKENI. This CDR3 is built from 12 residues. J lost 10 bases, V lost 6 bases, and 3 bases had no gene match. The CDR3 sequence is CASSRQGGKLFF. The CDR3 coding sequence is TGTGCCAGCTCTAGACAGGGGGGAAAACTGTTTTTT. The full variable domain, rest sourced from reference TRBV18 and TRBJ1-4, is NAGVMQNPRHLVRRRGQEARLRCSPMKGHSHVYWYRQLPEEGLKFMVYLQKENIIDESGMPKERFSAEFPKEGPSILRIQQVVRGDSAAYFCASSRQGGKLFFGSGTQLSVL.

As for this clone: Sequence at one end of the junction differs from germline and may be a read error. This CDR3 reads CASSLVQGQGKGYPF. The DNA for the CDR3 is TGCGCCAGCAGCTTGGTACAGGGACAGGGTAAAGGCTACCCCTTC. V is TRBV5-1 and J is TRBJ1-2; 9 positions match TRBD1. This CDR3 has 15 residues. Germline V gene lookup returns CDR1 SGHRS and CDR2 YFSETQ.

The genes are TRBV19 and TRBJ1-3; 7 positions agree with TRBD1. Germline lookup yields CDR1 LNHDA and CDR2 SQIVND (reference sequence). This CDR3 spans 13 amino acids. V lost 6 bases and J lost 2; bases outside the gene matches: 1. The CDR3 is CASSRGAGNTIYF. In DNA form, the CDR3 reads TGTGCCAGTAGCAGGGGGGCTGGAAACACCATATATTTT.

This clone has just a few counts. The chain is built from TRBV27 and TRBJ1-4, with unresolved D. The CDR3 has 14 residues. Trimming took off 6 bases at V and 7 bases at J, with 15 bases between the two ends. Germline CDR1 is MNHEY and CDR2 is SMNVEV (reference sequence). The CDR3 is CASRTTFFGEKLFF. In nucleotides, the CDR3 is TGTGCCAGCAGGACGACTTTTTTTGGTGAAAAACTGTTTTTT.

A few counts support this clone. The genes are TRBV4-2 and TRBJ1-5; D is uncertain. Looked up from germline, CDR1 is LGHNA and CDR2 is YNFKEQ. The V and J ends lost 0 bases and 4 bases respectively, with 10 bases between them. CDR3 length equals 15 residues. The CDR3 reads CASSQDWQVNQPQHF. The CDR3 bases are TGTGCCAGCAGCCAAGATTGGCAGGTTAATCAGCCCCAGCATTTT.